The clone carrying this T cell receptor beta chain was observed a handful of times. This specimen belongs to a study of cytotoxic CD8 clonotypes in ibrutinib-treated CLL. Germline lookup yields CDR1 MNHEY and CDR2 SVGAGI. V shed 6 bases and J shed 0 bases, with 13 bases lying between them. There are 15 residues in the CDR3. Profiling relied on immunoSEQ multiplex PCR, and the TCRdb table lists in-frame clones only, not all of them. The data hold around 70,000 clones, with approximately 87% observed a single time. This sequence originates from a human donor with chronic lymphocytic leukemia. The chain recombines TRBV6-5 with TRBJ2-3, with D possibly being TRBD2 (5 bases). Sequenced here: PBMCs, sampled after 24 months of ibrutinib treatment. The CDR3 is CASSRAETSTDTQYF. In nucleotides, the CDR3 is TGTGCCAGCAGCAGAGCGGAAACTAGCACAGATACGCAGTATTTT.